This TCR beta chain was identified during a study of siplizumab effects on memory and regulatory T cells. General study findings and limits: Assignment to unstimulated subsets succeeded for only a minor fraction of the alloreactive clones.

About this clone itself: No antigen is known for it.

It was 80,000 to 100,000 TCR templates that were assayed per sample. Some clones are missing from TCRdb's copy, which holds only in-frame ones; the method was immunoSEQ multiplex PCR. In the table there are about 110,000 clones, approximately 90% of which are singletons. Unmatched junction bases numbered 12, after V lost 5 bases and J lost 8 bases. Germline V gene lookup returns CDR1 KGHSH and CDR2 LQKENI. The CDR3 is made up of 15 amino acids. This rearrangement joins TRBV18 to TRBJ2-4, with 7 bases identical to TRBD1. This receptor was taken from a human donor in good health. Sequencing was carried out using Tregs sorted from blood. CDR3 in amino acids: CASSVTKDRRDIQYF. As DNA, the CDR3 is TGTGCCAGCTCAGTGACCAAGGACAGGCGGGACATTCAGTACTTC.